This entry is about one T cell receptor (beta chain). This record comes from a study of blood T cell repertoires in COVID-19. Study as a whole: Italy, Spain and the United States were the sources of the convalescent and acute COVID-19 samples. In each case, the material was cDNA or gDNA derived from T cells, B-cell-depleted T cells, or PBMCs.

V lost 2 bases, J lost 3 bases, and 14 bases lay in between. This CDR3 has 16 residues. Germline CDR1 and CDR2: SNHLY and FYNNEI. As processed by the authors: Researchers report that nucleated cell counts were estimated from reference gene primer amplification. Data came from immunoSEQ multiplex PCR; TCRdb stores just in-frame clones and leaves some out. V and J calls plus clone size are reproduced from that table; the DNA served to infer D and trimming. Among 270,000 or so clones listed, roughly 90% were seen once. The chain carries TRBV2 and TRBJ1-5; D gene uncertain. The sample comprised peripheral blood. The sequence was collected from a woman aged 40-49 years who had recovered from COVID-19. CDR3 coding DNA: TGTGCCAGCAGTGAATGGATACAACTACCCAATCAGCCCCAGCATTTT. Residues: CASSEWIQLPNQPQHF.